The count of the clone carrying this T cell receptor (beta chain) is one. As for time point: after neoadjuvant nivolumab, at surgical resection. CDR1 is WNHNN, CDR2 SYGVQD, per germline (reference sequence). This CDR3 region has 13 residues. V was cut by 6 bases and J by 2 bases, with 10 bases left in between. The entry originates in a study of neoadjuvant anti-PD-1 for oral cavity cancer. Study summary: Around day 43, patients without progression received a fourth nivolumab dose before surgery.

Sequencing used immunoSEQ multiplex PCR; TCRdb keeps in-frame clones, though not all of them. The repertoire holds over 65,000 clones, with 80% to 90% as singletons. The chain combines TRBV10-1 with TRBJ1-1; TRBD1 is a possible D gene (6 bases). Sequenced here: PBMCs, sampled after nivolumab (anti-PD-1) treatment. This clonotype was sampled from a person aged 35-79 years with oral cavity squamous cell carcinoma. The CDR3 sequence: CASRQGFNTEAFF. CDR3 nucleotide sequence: TGCGCCAGCAGACAGGGATTCAACACTGAAGCTTTCTTT.